Listed below are T cell receptor beta chains from one sample, sequenced in a study of T-cell memory formation after mild COVID-19. TCRdb reprocessed the 5' RACE reads via MiXCR and lists one record per CDR3 protein. The sample holds 400,000 to 500,000 distinct CDR3 sequences; roughly 20% are singletons and the top ten take roughly 8.4%. Sample: PBMCs or a T cell subset sorted from them (not recorded which). These receptors were obtained from an adult woman who had mild COVID-19 (a few samples of this study predate the infection). Cell type and time point are not known. CDR3s include the opening cysteine and the closing phenylalanine or tryptophan. The D gene is left open where the match is weak. Rows may omit the clone size; those that give it use once, few, many or a size class.

TRBJ1-1	TRBV7-2	few	.	CASSKARRLNTEAFF	TGTGCCAGCAGCAAAGCCCGTAGGTTGAACACTGAAGCTTTCTTT
TRBJ2-1	TRBV20-1	few	.	CSARGTGRQFF	TGCAGTGCTAGAGGAACAGGGCGTCAGTTCTTC
TRBJ1-1	TRBV5-6	few	.	CASTNGLQGEAFF	TGTGCCAGCACGAACGGACTCCAGGGTGAAGCTTTCTTT
TRBJ1-2	TRBV7-8	.	.	CASSPGGGWNGYTF	TGTGCCAGCAGCCCCGGAGGGGGATGGAATGGCTACACCTTC
TRBJ2-5	TRBV4-1	few	.	CASSQVGGKETQYF	TGCGCCAGCAGCCAAGTCGGGGGAAAAGAGACCCAGTACTTC
TRBJ2-7	TRBV9	few	TRBD2	CASSPAGVRYEQYF	TGTGCCAGCAGCCCAGCGGGAGTGAGGTACGAGCAGTACTTC
TRBJ2-3	TRBV5-1	few	.	CASSSGQGGASTDTQYF	TGCGCCAGCAGTTCTGGTCAAGGGGGAGCTAGCACAGATACGCAGTATTTT
TRBJ2-3	TRBV7-2	.	TRBD2	CASSALAGLPTDTQYF	TGTGCCAGCAGCGCTCTAGCGGGCCTTCCCACAGATACGCAGTATTTT
TRBJ2-1	TRBV7-2	.	.	CASSRSAGTLSYNEQFF	TGTGCCAGCAGCCGTTCCGCCGGGACACTATCCTACAATGAGCAGTTCTTC
TRBJ2-2	TRBV12-3/TRBV12-4	.	.	CASSSDGQTNTGELFF	TGTGCCAGCAGTTCGGACGGACAAACGAACACCGGGGAGCTGTTTTTT
TRBJ2-1	TRBV7-8	.	TRBD2	CASSPRGGLVHEQFF	TGTGCCAGCAGCCCCCGGGGGGGCCTGGTCCATGAGCAGTTCTTC
TRBJ2-3	TRBV4-3	few	.	CASSQLTATSTDTQYF	TGCGCCAGCAGCCAGCTGACGGCTACTAGCACAGATACGCAGTATTTT
TRBJ2-1	TRBV27	few	.	CASSLTLAVEQFF	TGTGCCAGCAGTTTAACGCTAGCCGTCGAGCAGTTCTTC
TRBJ2-1	TRBV19	few	.	CASSIEVGVSEQFF	TGTGCCAGTAGTATAGAGGTGGGAGTGAGTGAGCAGTTCTTC
TRBJ1-5	TRBV10-3	.	.	CAISSTVGQPQHF	TGTGCCATCAGCTCGACAGTCGGGCAGCCCCAGCATTTT
TRBJ2-3	TRBV12-3/TRBV12-4	.	TRBD2	CASSPASGSTDTQYF	TGTGCCAGCAGTCCTGCTAGCGGGAGCACAGATACGCAGTATTTT
TRBJ2-5	TRBV2	.	TRBD2	CASGQRELETQYF	TGTGCCTCAGGCCAGCGGGAGTTAGAGACCCAGTACTTC
TRBJ1-5	TRBV12-3/TRBV12-4	few	.	CASSLKGGQPQHF	TGTGCCAGCAGTTTAAAAGGAGGGCAGCCCCAGCATTTT
TRBJ2-6	TRBV11-2	.	.	CASSPEGWYGANVLTF	TGTGCCAGCAGCCCCGAGGGATGGTATGGGGCCAACGTCCTGACTTTC
TRBJ2-3	TRBV7-2	many	.	CASSLGGYTDTQYF	TGTGCCAGCAGCTTAGGGGGATACACAGATACGCAGTATTTT
TRBJ2-1	TRBV6-5	.	TRBD1	CASRGTAYNEQFF	TGTGCCAGCAGGGGGACAGCCTACAATGAGCAGTTCTTC
TRBJ2-1	TRBV24-1	.	.	CATSGGTWDEQFF	TGTGCCACCAGTGGGGGGACGTGGGATGAGCAGTTCTTC
TRBJ2-5	TRBV5-6	.	TRBD1	CASSATGEETQYF	TGTGCCAGCAGCGCTACAGGGGAAGAGACCCAGTACTTC
TRBJ2-2	TRBV24-1	.	.	CATGEGGPGELFF	TGTGCCACCGGGGAAGGGGGGCCCGGGGAGCTGTTTTTT
TRBJ1-4	TRBV20-1	.	.	CSGFTNEKLFF	TGCAGTGGCTTTACCAATGAAAAACTGTTTTTT
TRBJ2-1	TRBV7-6	few	.	CASSLARTSYNEQFF	TGTGCCAGCAGCTTAGCGAGGACGAGTTACAATGAGCAGTTCTTC